This TCR beta chain was documented in a study of T cell changes during pregnancy in multiple sclerosis. The CDR3 loop spans 15 amino acids. The V segment lost 2 bases and the J segment 4 bases; nucleotides outside the gene matches: 8. CDR1 is SEHNR, CDR2 FQNEAQ, per germline (reference sequence). Using immunoSEQ multiplex PCR, the repertoire was profiled, and TCRdb retains in-frame clones only, with some absent. The data show over 65,000 clones, about 89% seen once. The TCR was taken from a female donor with multiple sclerosis, enrolled in a pregnancy study. The chain joins TRBV7-9 to TRBJ2-7; 7 positions match TRBD1. Sequencing used peripheral blood, obtained in the second trimester of pregnancy. The CDR3 here is CASSLIGDSSYEQYF. The CDR3 DNA sequence: TGTGCCAGCAGCTTAATTGGGGACAGTTCTTACGAGCAGTACTTC.